A single sample is the source of the 23 T cell receptor beta chains below, sequenced in a study of blood T cells in healthy people across ages. A second PCR of 7 to 11 cycles used a sample-barcoded 5' primer and a J-beta primer mix. TCRdb reanalysed the 5' RACE reads using MiXCR and keeps one entry per CDR3 protein. The sample lists approximately 700,000 distinct CDR3 sequences; 32% were seen once. Sequencing was done on a sample of blood. The receptors were sampled from a woman aged 80 or over in good health.

The chain employs TRBV7-3 and TRBJ1-3; D perhaps matches TRBD1 (6 bases). With 5 bases removed from V and 0 bases from J, the gap between germline ends came to 14 bases. The CDR3 covers 16 residues. Germline assignment: CDR1 SGHTA and CDR2 FQGTGA. In nucleotides, the CDR3 is TGTGCCAGCAGCCCCCAGGGGCCCCTCTCTGGAAACACCATATATTTT. It is translated as CASSPQGPLSGNTIYF.

The V call is TRBV9, the J call TRBJ2-3; D remains ambiguous. CDR3 length: 17 amino acids. Per germline, CDR1 SGDLS and CDR2 YYNGEE. Trimming pared 4 bases from V and 0 bases from J, leaving 18 bases between. CDR3 DNA sequence: TGTGCCAGCAGCTCCTTTCGGGCTCCCAGGAGCACAGATACGCAGTATTTT. It is translated as CASSSFRAPRSTDTQYF.

This clonotype was observed at least ten times. The chain joins TRBV3-1 to TRBJ2-7; D unresolved. The V end was cut by 4 bases, the J end by 3 bases, with 16 bases between. The CDR3 covers 15 residues. Germline-derived CDR1 and CDR2 are LGHDT and YNNKEL (reference sequence). CDR3 in amino acids: CASSLQRGPFYEQYF. CDR3 sequence (DNA): TGTGCCAGCAGCCTCCAACGCGGACCCTTCTACGAGCAGTACTTC.

This clonotype occurred many times. The genes are TRBV7-3 and TRBJ2-1, with D perhaps TRBD1 or TRBD2 (5 bases each). In germline, CDR1 is SGHTA, CDR2 FQGTGA. V was cut by 5 bases and J by 3 bases, with 23 bases left in between. The CDR3 sequence is 18 residues long. The chain's CDR3 is CASSVNRDPSPLYNEQFF. For the CDR3, the DNA is TGTGCCAGCAGCGTGAACCGGGACCCCTCACCCCTCTACAATGAGCAGTTCTTC.

This clonotype appeared many times. The chain is built from TRBV6-5 and TRBJ2-7; D unresolved. Germline CDR1 is MNHEY and CDR2 is SVGAGI. This CDR3 is built from 14 residues. Trimming removed 5 bases from V and 2 bases from J, with 13 bases in between. CDR3 loop: CASSPHTRAYEQYF. Here the CDR3 DNA reads TGTGCCAGCAGTCCCCACACCCGGGCCTACGAGCAGTACTTC.

This clonotype was detected many times. This sequence joins TRBV5-1 and TRBJ2-7; D is ambiguous. Germline V gene lookup returns CDR1 SGHRS and CDR2 YFSETQ. V was pared by 0 bases and J by 5 bases, with 12 bases between. The length of the CDR3 is 14 residues. CDR3 sequence (DNA): TGCGCCAGCAGCTTGGGCAGGCGCGCGGACGAGCAGTACTTC. This codes for CASSLGRRADEQYF.

This clonotype was detected many times. The chain couples TRBV27 to TRBJ2-6; no reliable D call. The CDR3 is made up of 15 amino acids. Per the germline V gene, CDR1 is MNHEY and CDR2 is SMNVEV (reference sequence). V lost 5 bases and J 0 bases, leaving 8 bases between the germline ends. The CDR3: CASSLQTSGANVLTF. DNA of the CDR3: TGTGCCAGCAGTCTTCAGACCTCTGGGGCCAACGTCCTGACTTTC.

The chain employs TRBV12-5 and TRBJ2-6; perhaps TRBD1 as D (6 bases). V was pared by 0 bases and J by 1 base, with 16 bases between. The CDR3 runs to 19 residues. CDR1 and CDR2 (germline): LGHNT, FRNRAP. CDR3 nucleotide sequence: TGTGCTAGTGGTTTGGTAGGAATGCAGGGGAGATCTGGGGCCAACGTCCTGACTTTC. Amino acid sequence: CASGLVGMQGRSGANVLTF.

At least ten counts were recorded for this clonotype. The gene calls are TRBV6-1 and TRBJ1-5; the D gene is possibly TRBD1 (6 bases). The germline gives CDR1 MNHNS, CDR2 SASEGT. The CDR3 totals 17 residues. The V end lost 6 bases, the J end lost 4 bases, and 22 bases lay between the germline ends. CDR3 residues: CASSQFRAGTRNQPQHF. Here the CDR3 DNA reads TGTGCCAGCAGCCAGTTCCGGGCCGGGACACGGAATCAGCCCCAGCATTTT.

This clonotype was seen just once. A junction boundary mismatches the germline segment, possibly from a read error. The J gene is TRBJ2-1, the V gene TRBV15, with 10 bases that match TRBD2. The CDR3 consists of 15 residues. Per germline, CDR1 LNHNV and CDR2 YYDKDF (reference sequence). The CDR3 here is CATSRASGGPYEQFF. The DNA of the CDR3 is TGCGCCACCAGCAGAGCTAGCGGGGGTCCCTACGAGCAGTTCTTC.

This clonotype has a count of ten or more. The chain couples TRBV5-5 to TRBJ2-5; either TRBD1 or TRBD2 may fit D (5 bases each). CDR3 length: 16 amino acids. V was pared by 0 bases and J by 5 bases, with 17 bases between. Germline CDR1 SGHKS, CDR2 YYEKEE (reference sequence). The CDR3 is CASSLAGGSRTETQYF. The CDR3 coding sequence is TGTGCCAGCAGCTTGGCTGGGGGTTCCCGGACGGAGACCCAGTACTTC.

As for this clonotype: Just one base apart from a much larger clone, this may be a read error. This sequence joins TRBV18 and TRBJ2-1; D perhaps matches TRBD1 (5 bases). This CDR3 contains 12 residues. Germline V gene sequence: CDR1 KGHSH, CDR2 LQKENI. V was trimmed by 2 bases and J by 14 bases, leaving 13 bases between them. The CDR3 nucleotides read TGTGCCAGCTCACCAGAAACAGGAAACAAGTTCTTC. This encodes CASSPETGNKFF.

Ten or more counts support this clonotype. V is TRBV5-1 and J is TRBJ2-3; D is possibly TRBD1 or TRBD2 (6 bases each). This CDR3 has 16 residues. Germline CDR1 is SGHRS and CDR2 is YFSETQ. V dropped 1 base and J dropped 0 bases, with 12 bases sitting between them. The CDR3 sequence is CASSLNRGASTDTQYF. In DNA, the CDR3 is TGCGCCAGCAGCTTGAATAGGGGGGCAAGCACAGATACGCAGTATTTT.

The sample holds a few counts of this clonotype. A much larger clone is a single base away; this may be a read error. The chain uses TRBV12-3 or TRBV12-4 and TRBJ2-7; the D gene is possibly TRBD2 (5 bases). The CDR3 runs 12 residues. Trimming took off 3 bases at V and 12 bases at J, with 15 bases between the two ends. The CDR3 here is CASSLRPLGRYF. CDR3 DNA sequence: TGTGCCAGCAGTTTGAGGCCCCTGGGGAGGTACTTC.

The chain combines TRBV7-2 with TRBJ2-3; D is perhaps TRBD2 (5 bases). The germline CDR1 and CDR2 sequences are SGHTA and FQGNSA. This CDR3 is 14 amino acids long. V was cut by 6 bases and J by 0 bases, with 10 bases left in between. DNA for the CDR3: TGTGCCAGCAGAAGCGGACCCAGCACAGATACGCAGTATTTT. Residues: CASRSGPSTDTQYF.

This clonotype has at least ten counts. The CDR3 is CSGLEDGETQYF. The CDR3, as DNA: TGCAGTGGCCTAGAGGATGGAGAGACCCAGTACTTC. This sequence joins TRBV20-1 and TRBJ2-5; D unclear. With 7 bases removed from V and 4 bases from J, the gap between germline ends came to 13 bases. The CDR3 length is 12 residues. Germline lookup yields CDR1 DFQATT and CDR2 SNEGSKA (reference sequence).

Regarding this clonotype: A much larger clone sits a single nucleotide away, making a read error possible. The DNA is left out, because the CDR3 cannot be placed on it with certainty; the CDR3 is given as TCRdb lists it. This chain uses TRBV30 with TRBJ1-6; the tabulated D call, TRBD1, remains unverified against the DNA. Germline loops: CDR1 GTSNPN, CDR2 SVGIG (reference sequence). Ends included, the CDR3 has 15 residues. Here the CDR3 reads CAWSFGQGADSPPHF.

This clonotype appeared a few times. V gene TRBV7-3 combines with J gene TRBJ2-2; 7 bases fit TRBD2. This CDR3 is built from 19 residues. The germline gives CDR1 SGHTA, CDR2 FQGTGA. Trimming at V came to 5 bases and at J to 4 bases, leaving 19 bases not matched to a gene. CDR3 coding DNA: TGTGCCAGCAGCCAATCGTCCCCTCCCAGCGGGGTGGGCACCGGGGAGCTGTTTTTT. Translating it yields CASSQSSPPSGVGTGELFF.

There are a few counts of this clonotype. Being one base from a much bigger clone, this may be a read error. The rearrangement uses TRBV7-2 and TRBJ1-2, with D perhaps matching TRBD1 (5 bases). Germline assignment: CDR1 SGHTA and CDR2 FQGNSA. Trimming removed 6 bases at V and 8 bases at J, with 13 bases between. The CDR3 contains 12 residues. The CDR3: CASRMVGAGYTF. DNA of the CDR3: TGTGCCAGCAGAATGGTTGGGGCCGGCTACACCTTC.

This clonotype has ten or more counts. The V call is TRBV7-3, the J call TRBJ1-2; 9 bases match TRBD1. The germline V gene encodes CDR1 SGHTA and CDR2 FQGTGA. The CDR3 has 14 residues. Trimming cost V 2 bases and J 7 bases; bases outside gene matches: 5. In nucleotides, the CDR3 is TGTGCCAGCAGCTTAGGCGGGACAGGGTTTGGCTACACCTTC. Its translation: CASSLGGTGFGYTF.

This clonotype was detected ten times or more. The chain carries TRBV3-1 and TRBJ2-5; D is undetermined. The V end lost 2 bases, the J end lost 5 bases, and 12 bases lay between the germline ends. Germline V gene sequence: CDR1 LGHDT, CDR2 YNNKEL (reference sequence). The CDR3 extends over 14 amino acids. The CDR3 DNA reads TGTGCCAGCAGCCAATCCCAGCCCTCCGAGACCCAGTACTTC. Protein sequence: CASSQSQPSETQYF.

J is TRBJ2-5 and V is TRBV3-1, with D hard to call. The CDR3 has 12 amino acids. Germline CDR1 LGHDT, CDR2 YNNKEL (reference sequence). V was cut by 5 bases and J by 5 bases, with 9 bases left in between. CDR3 DNA: TGTGCCAGCAGCACTATCCCCGAGACCCAGTACTTC. It specifies CASSTIPETQYF.

The chain couples TRBV19 to TRBJ2-7; possibly TRBD2 for D (6 bases). CDR3 length: 14 residues. Looked up from germline, CDR1 is LNHDA and CDR2 is SQIVND (reference sequence). V shed 2 bases and J shed 7 bases, with 15 bases lying between them. The CDR3 spells CASSITEGLGEQYF. The CDR3 coding sequence is TGTGCCAGTAGTATAACGGAGGGCTTGGGGGAGCAGTACTTC.